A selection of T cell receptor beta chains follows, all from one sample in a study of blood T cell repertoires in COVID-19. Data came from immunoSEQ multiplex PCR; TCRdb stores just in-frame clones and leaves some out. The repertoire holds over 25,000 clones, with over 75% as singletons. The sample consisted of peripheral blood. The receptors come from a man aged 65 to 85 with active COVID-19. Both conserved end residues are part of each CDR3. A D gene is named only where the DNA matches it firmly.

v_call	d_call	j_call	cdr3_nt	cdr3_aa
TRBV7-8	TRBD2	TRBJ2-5	TGTGCCAGCAGCTTAAGACTAGCGGGGGATAAAGAGACCCAGTACTTC	CASSLRLAGDKETQYF
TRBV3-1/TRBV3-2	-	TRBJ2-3	TGTGCCAGCAGCCAGCGGGGGCGGACGCCAGATACGCAGTATTTT	CASSQRGRTPDTQYF
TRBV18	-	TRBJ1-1	TGTGCCAGCTCACCATTCTCGGGTGAAGCTTTCTTT	CASSPFSGEAFF
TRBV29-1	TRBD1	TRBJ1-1	TGCAGCGTCCCCGGGACAGACACTGAAGCTTTCTTT	CSVPGTDTEAFF
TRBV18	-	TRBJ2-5	TGTGCCAGCTCACTAGCGGTCCAAGAGACCCAGTACTTC	CASSLAVQETQYF
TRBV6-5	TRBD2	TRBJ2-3	TGTGCCAGCCCCGGACTAGGAAGGACAGATACGCAGTATTTT	CASPGLGRTDTQYF
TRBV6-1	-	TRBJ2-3	TGTGCCAGCAGTGAGGGGGGGCCAGTAGATACGCAGTATTTT	CASSEGGPVDTQYF
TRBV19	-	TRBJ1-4	TGTGCCAGTAGTCTACAGCGGGAATTGGGAAAACTGTTTTTT	CASSLQRELGKLFF
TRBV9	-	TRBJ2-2	TGTGCCAGCAGCGCCCTCCGGGGTAACACCGGGGAGCTGTTTTTT	CASSALRGNTGELFF
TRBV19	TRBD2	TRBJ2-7	TGTGCCAGTAGTACCTCCGCCCTTGGGCGGGGGACCCCCTACGAGCAGTACTTC	CASSTSALGRGTPYEQYF
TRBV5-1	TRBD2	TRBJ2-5	TGCGCCAGCAGCTTAAGCGGGGGGGTAAGACAAGAGACCCAGTACTTC	CASSLSGGVRQETQYF
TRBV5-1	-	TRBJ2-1	TGCGCCAGCAGCTTAACCGGGACTAGCGACAGGGGGAATGAGCAGTTCTTC	CASSLTGTSDRGNEQFF
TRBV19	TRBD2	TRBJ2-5	TGTGCCAGTAAGGCTAGCGGAGGGGAGACCCAGTACTTC	CASKASGGETQYF
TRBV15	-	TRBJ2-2	TGTGCCACCAGCAGAGGGGGCGTTGGGGCCGGGGAGCTGTTTTTT	CATSRGGVGAGELFF
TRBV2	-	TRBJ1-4	TGTGCCAGCAGGGAAACTCCGAGTGAAAAACTGTTTTTT	CASRETPSEKLFF
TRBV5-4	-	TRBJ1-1	TGTGCCAGCAGCTTGGCCGGGTCGATTAAAGCTTTCTTT	CASSLAGSIKAFF